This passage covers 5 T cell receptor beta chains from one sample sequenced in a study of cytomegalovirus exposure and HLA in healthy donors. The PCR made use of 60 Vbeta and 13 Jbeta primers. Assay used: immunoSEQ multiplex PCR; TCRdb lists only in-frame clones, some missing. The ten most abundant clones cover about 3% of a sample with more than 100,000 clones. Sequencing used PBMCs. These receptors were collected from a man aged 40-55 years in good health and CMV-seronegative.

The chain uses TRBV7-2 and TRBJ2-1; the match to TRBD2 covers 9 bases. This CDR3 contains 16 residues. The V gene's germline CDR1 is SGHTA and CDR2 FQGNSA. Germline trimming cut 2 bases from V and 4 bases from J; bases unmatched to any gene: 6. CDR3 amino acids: CASSLLRGGRYNEQFF. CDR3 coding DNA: TGTGCCAGCAGCTTACTGCGGGGGGGCCGATACAATGAGCAGTTCTTC.

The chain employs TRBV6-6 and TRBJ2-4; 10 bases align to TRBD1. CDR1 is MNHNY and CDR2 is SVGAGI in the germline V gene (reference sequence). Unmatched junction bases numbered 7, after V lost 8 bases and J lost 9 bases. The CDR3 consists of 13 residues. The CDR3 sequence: CASGTGAEGIQYF. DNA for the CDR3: TGTGCCAGCGGGACAGGGGCCGAGGGCATTCAGTACTTC.

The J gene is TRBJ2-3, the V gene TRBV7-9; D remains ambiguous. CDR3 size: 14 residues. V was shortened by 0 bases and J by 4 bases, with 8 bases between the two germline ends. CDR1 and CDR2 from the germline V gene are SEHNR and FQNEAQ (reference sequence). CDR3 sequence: CASSLAQAADTQYF. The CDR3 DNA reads TGTGCCAGCAGCTTAGCGCAGGCAGCAGATACGCAGTATTTT.

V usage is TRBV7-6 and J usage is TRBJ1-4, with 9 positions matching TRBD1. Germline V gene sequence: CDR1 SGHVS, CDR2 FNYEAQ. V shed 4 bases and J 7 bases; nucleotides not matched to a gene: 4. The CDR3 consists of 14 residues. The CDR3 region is CASSSGTGTEKLFF. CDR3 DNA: TGTGCCAGCAGCTCCGGGACAGGGACTGAAAAACTGTTTTTT.

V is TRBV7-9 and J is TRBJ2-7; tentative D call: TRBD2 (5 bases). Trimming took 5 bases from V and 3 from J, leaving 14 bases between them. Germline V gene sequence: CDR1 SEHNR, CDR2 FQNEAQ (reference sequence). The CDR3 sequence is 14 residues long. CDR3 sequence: CASSPPGLYYEQYF. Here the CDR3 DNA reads TGTGCCAGCAGCCCACCGGGGTTATACTACGAGCAGTACTTC.